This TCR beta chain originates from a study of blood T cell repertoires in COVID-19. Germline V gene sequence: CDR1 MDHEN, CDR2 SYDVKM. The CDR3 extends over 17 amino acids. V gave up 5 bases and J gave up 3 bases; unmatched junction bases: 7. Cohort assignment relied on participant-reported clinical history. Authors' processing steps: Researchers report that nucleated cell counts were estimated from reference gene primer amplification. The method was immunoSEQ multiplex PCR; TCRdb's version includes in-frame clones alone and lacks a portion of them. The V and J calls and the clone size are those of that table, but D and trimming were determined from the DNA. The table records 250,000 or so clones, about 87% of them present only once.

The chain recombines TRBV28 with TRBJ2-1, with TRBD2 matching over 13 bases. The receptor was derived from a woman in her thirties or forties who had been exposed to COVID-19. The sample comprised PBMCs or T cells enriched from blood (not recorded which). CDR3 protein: CASSEHTSGRDYNEQFF. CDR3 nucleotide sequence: TGTGCCAGCAGTGAACATACTAGCGGGAGGGACTACAATGAGCAGTTCTTC.